This T cell receptor (beta chain) came from a study of read filtering for tumor transcriptome and immune sequencing. Overall study: DNase treatment preceded whole-transcriptome library preparation.

The library was built from about 400 ng RNA with molecular barcoded adaptors for alpha/delta and beta/gamma chains. TCRdb reprocessed the reads via MiXCR and lists one record per CDR3 protein. Counted here are about 130,000 distinct CDR3 sequences, 13% occurring once; the ten biggest clones make up 11%. The germline V gene has CDR1 MNHEY and CDR2 SVGAGI. V trimming: 6 bases; J trimming: 8 bases; junction bases outside the gene matches: 6. This CDR3 has 15 amino acids. A few counts support this clonotype. The chain is built from TRBV6-5 and TRBJ2-1; 14 bases fit TRBD2. Sample: a population of CD138-negative cells sorted from bone marrow. The sequence was collected from a donor at least 40 years old with multiple myeloma. This CDR3 reads CASSPTSGGAYEQFF. CDR3 DNA sequence: TGTGCCAGCAGCCCGACTAGCGGGGGGGCCTATGAGCAGTTCTTC.